The next 19 T cell receptor beta chains were all read from a single sample in a study of regulatory T cells in long-lasting Graves disease. Libraries of TCR beta came from iRepertoire HTBI primers plus Arm-PCR of CDR3 regions. TCRdb passed the multiplex PCR reads through MiXCR, listing each CDR3 protein once. The data hold 400,000 to 450,000 distinct CDR3 sequences, with about 17% observed a single time. The sample's time point: newly diagnosed GD, antithyroid drugs for less than 3 months. From RNA extracted from PBMCs, the TCR library was made. The same sample was also used in a study of T cells in Graves' hyperthyroidism and ophthalmopathy.

The starting material was peripheral blood mononuclear cells (PBMCs), obtained at new diagnosis, from a patient treated with antithyroid drugs. The receptors come from a woman aged 25 to 39 with Graves disease.

This clonotype was seen ten or more times. This sequence joins TRBV2 and TRBJ2-5; a weak D match, TRBD2 (6 bases). V was shortened by 7 bases and J by 4 bases, with 19 bases between the two germline ends. CDR3 length: 15 residues. CDR1 and CDR2 from the germline V gene are SNHLY and FYNNEI. CDR3 in amino acids: CASKSVREIGETQYF. CDR3 DNA: TGTGCCAGCAAATCGGTCCGGGAGATCGGAGAGACCCAGTACTTC.

This clonotype was picked up many times. The V and J genes are TRBV28 and TRBJ2-7; 8 bases match TRBD1. CDR3 length: 16 amino acids. V lost 3 bases, J lost 2 bases, and 9 bases stayed unmatched. The germline V gene encodes CDR1 MDHEN and CDR2 SYDVKM. This chain's CDR3 is CASSFDRGVDPYEQYF. CDR3 nucleotides: TGTGCCAGCAGTTTTGACAGGGGCGTTGATCCCTACGAGCAGTACTTC.

V and J are TRBV28 and TRBJ1-6; D is unresolved. The CDR3 sequence is 12 residues long. The V end was cut by 7 bases, the J end by 8 bases, with 9 bases between. CDR1 is MDHEN, CDR2 SYDVKM, per germline. The CDR3 region is CASKLQDSPLHF. The CDR3 nucleotides read TGTGCCAGCAAACTTCAGGATTCACCCCTCCACTTT.

This clonotype has at least ten counts. CDR3: CASYTRGRAEAFF. DNA for the CDR3: TGTGCCAGCTATACCCGGGGGCGCGCTGAAGCTTTCTTT. The V gene is TRBV27, the J gene TRBJ1-1; tentative D call: TRBD1 (6 bases). Germline loops: CDR1 MNHEY, CDR2 SMNVEV (reference sequence). The CDR3 totals 13 residues. Deletions cut 8 bases from V and 6 bases from J, with 16 bases between.

In this sample, this clonotype turned up many times. The V call is TRBV28, the J call TRBJ2-5, with D uncertain. V lost 2 bases to trimming and J lost 1 base, with 14 bases between them. The V gene's germline CDR1 is MDHEN and CDR2 SYDVKM. The CDR3 consists of 16 residues. The CDR3 region is CASSLPSRDSQETQYF. The CDR3, as DNA: TGTGCCAGCAGTTTACCCTCCCGTGATAGCCAAGAGACCCAGTACTTC.

This clonotype was seen more than once but under ten times. This chain connects TRBV6-2 or TRBV6-3 to TRBJ2-7; no clear D gene. Germline assignment: CDR1 MNHEY and CDR2 SVGEGT. V lost 2 bases, J lost 2 bases, and 13 bases lay in between. The CDR3 loop spans 15 amino acids. CDR3 residues: CASSYMAGGTYEQYF. In DNA, the CDR3 is TGTGCCAGCAGTTACATGGCAGGTGGTACCTACGAGCAGTACTTC.

This clonotype has a count of ten or more. The chain employs TRBV3-1 and TRBJ2-3; D not certain. V lost 1 base and J lost 2, with 7 bases in between. Looked up from germline, CDR1 is LGHDT and CDR2 is YNNKEL (reference sequence). This CDR3 is built from 14 residues. The CDR3 loop reads CASSQVQFTDTQYF. CDR3 sequence (DNA): TGTGCCAGCAGCCAAGTACAGTTCACAGATACGCAGTATTTT.

The chain has TRBV14 and TRBJ2-4; 9 nucleotides agree with TRBD1. The CDR3 has 16 amino acids. V lost 1 base and J lost 9; bases outside the gene matches: 10. Germline CDR1 and CDR2: SGHDN and FVKESK. The CDR3 protein is CASSQAFGTGSGIQYF. In nucleotides, the CDR3 is TGTGCCAGCAGCCAAGCCTTCGGGACAGGGAGTGGCATTCAGTACTTC.

This clonotype was seen many times. The chain uses TRBV12-3 or TRBV12-4 and TRBJ2-1, with TRBD2 identical over 8 bases. The CDR3 has 16 residues. J lost 6 bases, V lost 5 bases, and 12 bases had no gene match. The CDR3 sequence: CASSVGGGLAGNEQFF. CDR3 sequence (DNA): TGTGCCAGCAGTGTTGGGGGGGGGCTAGCGGGCAATGAGCAGTTCTTC.

Comments on this clonotype: A clone one base away is much larger, so this may be a read error. The chain uses TRBV18 and TRBJ1-5; TRBD1 aligns across 8 bases. The CDR3 totals 17 residues. Germline-derived CDR1 and CDR2 are KGHSH and LQKENI. CDR3 nucleotide sequence: TGTGCCAGCTCATTCCGGACAGGGAGAAATAGCAATCAGCCCCCGCATTTT. It yields the protein CASSFRTGRNSNQPPHF.

Regarding this clonotype: This may be a read error: a much more frequent sequence differs by one nucleotide. V and J are TRBV20-1 and TRBJ2-7; 9 bases align to TRBD2. This CDR3 comprises 18 residues. V was pared by 7 bases and J by 7 bases, with 26 bases of the junction left unmatched. The germline gives CDR1 DFQATT, CDR2 SNEGSKA (reference sequence). CDR3 nucleotides: TGCAGTGTTCTACCTTTAGGCGGGAGGGGCCGAGTCTACAATGAGCAGTACTTC. It translates to CSVLPLGGRGRVYNEQYF.

This clonotype was detected a few times. This rearrangement joins TRBV20-1 to TRBJ1-4; D unresolved. V was clipped by 6 bases and J by 5 bases, with 10 bases between them. This CDR3 has 12 residues. In germline, CDR1 is DFQATT, CDR2 SNEGSKA (reference sequence). The CDR3 sequence is CSAARSNEKLFF. CDR3 nucleotide sequence: TGCAGTGCAGCGCGGAGCAATGAAAAACTGTTTTTT.

This clonotype came up a few times. The rearrangement uses TRBV5-1 and TRBJ1-6; TRBD1 agrees at 9 bases. The CDR3 is made up of 17 amino acids. Germline V lookup: CDR1 SGHRS, CDR2 YFSETQ. Trimming at V came to 2 bases and at J to 11 bases, leaving 14 bases not matched to a gene. CDR3 coding DNA: TGCGCCAGCAGCTTTTCAGCCGGGACAGGGCTCATGGCACCCCTCCACTTT. Translation gives CASSFSAGTGLMAPLHF.

Many counts were recorded for this clonotype. The rearrangement uses TRBV6-1 and TRBJ1-3; no clear D gene. Germline assignment: CDR1 MNHNS and CDR2 SASEGT. The CDR3 runs to 17 residues. The V end lost 0 bases, the J end lost 0 bases, and 12 bases lay between the germline ends. CDR3 coding DNA: TGTGCCAGCAGTGAAGCGGGCAGAGTAAGCTCTGGAAACACCATATATTTT. Its translation is CASSEAGRVSSGNTIYF.

Ten or more counts support this clonotype. The chain links TRBV7-3 to TRBJ2-3; weak D call: TRBD2 (5 bases). Trimming removed 5 bases at V and 2 bases at J, with 11 bases between. Germline loops: CDR1 SGHTA, CDR2 FQGTGA. The CDR3 loop spans 14 amino acids. The CDR3 DNA sequence: TGTGCCAGCAGCCACCGGGGTACCACAGATACGCAGTATTTT. Translating gives CASSHRGTTDTQYF.

There are a few counts of this clonotype. J is TRBJ2-3 and V is TRBV4-3; D possibly corresponds to TRBD1 (6 bases). Germline assignment: CDR1 LGHNA and CDR2 YSLEER. This CDR3 is 15 amino acids long. The V gene lost 1 base and the J gene lost 0 bases, with 8 bases spanning the gap. CDR3 amino acids: CASSQAGASTDTQYF. The CDR3 DNA reads as TGCGCCAGCAGCCAAGCAGGGGCTAGCACAGATACGCAGTATTTT.

This clonotype was recorded many times. V and J are TRBV12-3 or TRBV12-4 and TRBJ2-1; D gene uncertain. The CDR3 totals 14 residues. The V end lost 6 bases, the J end lost 5 bases, and 14 bases lay between the germline ends. The CDR3 region has the DNA TGTGCCAGCAGCTTCGGTAGAGCCCACAATGAGCAGTTCTTC. Translating gives CASSFGRAHNEQFF.

This clonotype has ten or more counts. The chain links TRBV9 to TRBJ2-7; D is unclear. Germline lookup yields CDR1 SGDLS and CDR2 YYNGEE. The CDR3 consists of 13 residues. V lost 0 bases and J 6 bases, leaving 10 bases between the germline ends. The CDR3 here is CASSVASVGEQYF. CDR3 DNA sequence: TGTGCCAGCAGCGTAGCTTCGGTGGGCGAGCAGTACTTC.

This clonotype was observed many times. V gene TRBV15 combines with J gene TRBJ1-4; 9 positions agree with TRBD1. This CDR3 comprises 14 residues. Per germline, CDR1 LNHNV and CDR2 YYDKDF (reference sequence). After removal of 3 bases from V and 7 bases from J, the junction contained 3 bases not matched to a gene. The CDR3 DNA is TGTGCCACCAGCAGGGACAGGGGTTCTGAAAAACTGTTTTTT. Protein: CATSRDRGSEKLFF.